These T cell receptor beta chains were read from a single sample in a study of beta chain features in type 1 diabetes. Assay used: immunoSEQ multiplex PCR; TCRdb lists only in-frame clones, some missing. Of 330,000 or so clones listed, around 12% were seen once; the top ten hold 0.01%. The material sequenced was naive CD4+ T cells from blood. The receptors were gathered from a woman aged 18-29 years with type 1 diabetes. Each CDR3 is given with its conserved first and last residue. The D gene is left open where the match is weak. Not every row has a clone size; where given, it reads once, few, many or a size class.

v_call	clone_size	d_call	j_call	cdr3_nt	cdr3_aa
TRBV19	NA	TRBD1	TRBJ1-2	TGTGCCAGTAGTTTACCGGGACAGGGGCGACGGGGCCATGGCTACACCTTC	CASSLPGQGRRGHGYTF
TRBV11-3	NA	NA	TRBJ1-2	TGTGCCAGCAGCTCGGAGGGCAGACGTGGCTACACCTTC	CASSSEGRRGYTF
TRBV18	NA	NA	TRBJ1-4	TGTGCCAGCTCACCTAGGAACAGAAGTAATGAAAAACTGTTTTTT	CASSPRNRSNEKLFF
TRBV10-3	NA	TRBD1	TRBJ2-7	TGTGCCATCAGTGGGGGAGGACAGGGTATCTACGAGCAGTACTTC	CAISGGGQGIYEQYF
TRBV3-1/TRBV3-2	NA	NA	TRBJ2-7	TGTGCCACCCCCCTCGAGCAGTACTTC	CATPLEQYF
TRBV7-9	NA	NA	TRBJ2-7	TGTGCCAGCAGCTTAAGCAGGGGGGTGGGCTCCTACGAGCAGTACTTC	CASSLSRGVGSYEQYF
TRBV29-1	NA	TRBD1	TRBJ1-1	TGCAGCGCCACAGGGGTCACTGAAGCTTTCTTT	CSATGVTEAFF
TRBV4-1	NA	TRBD2	TRBJ2-5	TGCGCCAGCAGCCTAGCGGGAGGAGAGACCCAGTACTTC	CASSLAGGETQYF
TRBV28	NA	NA	TRBJ2-6	TGTGCCAGCAGTAAAGGGGGTCCCTTCTCTGGGGCCAACGTCCTGACTTTC	CASSKGGPFSGANVLTF
TRBV10-3	few	NA	TRBJ2-7	TGTGCCATCAGGGACAGATCCTACGAGCAGTACTTC	CAIRDRSYEQYF
TRBV7-9	NA	NA	TRBJ2-5	TGTGCCAGCAGCTTTACAGGGAAAGAGACCCAGTACTTC	CASSFTGKETQYF
TRBV4-3	NA	TRBD2	TRBJ2-1	TGCGCCAGCAGCCAGGGTAGCGGGGGGAGCTCCTACAATGAGCAGTTCTTC	CASSQGSGGSSYNEQFF
TRBV19	few	NA	TRBJ2-3	TGTGCCAGTAGTATAGTCTTCGGTCTGGATACGCAGTATTTT	CASSIVFGLDTQYF
TRBV28	NA	TRBD2	TRBJ2-7	TGTGCCAGCACCGGGACTAGCGGTACCTACGAGCAGTACTTC	CASTGTSGTYEQYF
TRBV11-2	NA	NA	TRBJ2-2	TGTGCCAGCAGCACAGATACGGACACCGGGGAGCTGTTTTTT	CASSTDTDTGELFF
TRBV5-4	few	NA	TRBJ1-1	TGTGCCAGCAGCTTGGACCAGGGTGGAGCTTTCTTT	CASSLDQGGAFF
TRBV9	few	TRBD2	TRBJ2-5	TGTGCCAGCAGCGTAGGACTAGCGGGAGACTCTCTGGAGCAAGAGACCCAGTACTTC	CASSVGLAGDSLEQETQYF
TRBV19	NA	TRBD1	TRBJ1-5	TGTGCCAGTAGGACAGGGAATCAGCCCCAGCATTTT	CASRTGNQPQHF
TRBV7-2	NA	TRBD2	TRBJ2-7	TGTGCCAGCAGCTTAGGGGGGAGGGTCTCCTACGAGCAGTACTTC	CASSLGGRVSYEQYF
TRBV7-2	NA	NA	TRBJ1-1	TGTGCCAGCAGCTTAGTCGCTGAAGCTTTCTTT	CASSLVAEAFF
TRBV9	NA	TRBD1	TRBJ1-2	TGTGCCAGCAGCCCGGGGACAGACTATGGCTACACCTTC	CASSPGTDYGYTF
TRBV6-5	few	NA	TRBJ2-7	TGTGCCAGCAGTTACTCGTGGAGGGCCAACACCTACGAGCAGTACTTC	CASSYSWRANTYEQYF
TRBV11-2	NA	TRBD1	TRBJ2-7	TGTGCCAGCAGCAGAGGACAGGCACTGTTCTACGAGCAGTACTTC	CASSRGQALFYEQYF
TRBV6-5	few	TRBD1	TRBJ1-1	TGTGCCAGCAGACCCAGGGGGCTGCGGACTGAAGCTTTCTTT	CASRPRGLRTEAFF
TRBV30	few	NA	TRBJ2-2	TGTGCCTGGGGGGGCTGGGGAGGGCGCACCGGGGAGCTGTTTTTT	CAWGGWGGRTGELFF
TRBV19	NA	NA	TRBJ1-1	TGTGCCAGTAGTATTACGATTTTAGCCAACACTGAAGCTTTCTTT	CASSITILANTEAFF
TRBV7-9	NA	NA	TRBJ2-3	TGTGCCAGCAGTTCAGGGGCAGATACGCAGTATTTT	CASSSGADTQYF
TRBV7-9	few	TRBD1	TRBJ1-4	TGTGCCAGCAGCTTCGGGACAGGGAACGAAAAACTGTTTTTT	CASSFGTGNEKLFF
TRBV29-1	NA	TRBD1	TRBJ1-4	TGCAGCGCCCAGGGACAGCAAAGGACAAAACTGTTTTTT	CSAQGQQRTKLFF
TRBV28	NA	TRBD1	TRBJ2-3	TGTGCCAGTGAGGGGGCTAGCCGGGATACGCAGTATTTT	CASEGASRDTQYF
TRBV6-5	NA	NA	TRBJ1-1	TGTGCCAGCAGTCGACAGCAGAACACTGAAGCTTTCTTT	CASSRQQNTEAFF
TRBV6-6	NA	NA	TRBJ1-1	TGTGCCAGCACACGACAGAACACTGAAGCTTTCTTT	CASTRQNTEAFF
TRBV5-5	few	NA	TRBJ2-7	TGTGCCAGCAGCCAGATGCAGGGGCAGGGCCACGAGCAGTACTTC	CASSQMQGQGHEQYF
TRBV19	few	TRBD2	TRBJ2-1	TGTGCCAGTAGTCCCCCTAGCGGGAGGGCCCTGTTCTTC	CASSPPSGRALFF
TRBV4-3	few	TRBD1	TRBJ2-1	TGCGCCAGCAGCCAAACAGGGGGTCACAATGAGCAGTTCTTC	CASSQTGGHNEQFF
TRBV7-7	NA	TRBD2	TRBJ2-1	TGTGCTAGCAGCTCAGGGACAGCGGGAGGGAATAATGAGCAGTTCTTC	CASSSGTAGGNNEQFF
TRBV11-2	NA	NA	TRBJ1-3	TGTGCCAGCAGCCTTGGACAGACTTACTCTGGAAACACCATATATTTT	CASSLGQTYSGNTIYF
TRBV29-1	NA	NA	TRBJ2-5	TGCAGCGTTGAAGGTGGAGGGATCGGGACCCAGTACTTC	CSVEGGGIGTQYF
TRBV7-9	NA	NA	TRBJ2-2	TGTGCCAGCAGCCTGGTAGACACCGGGGAGCTGTTTTTT	CASSLVDTGELFF
TRBV19	NA	TRBD1	TRBJ1-4	TGTGCCAGTAGCGCAGGGGGAGGCTCCGAAAAACTGTTTTTT	CASSAGGGSEKLFF
TRBV4-1	NA	NA	TRBJ2-7	TGCGCCAGCAGCCCCTTGGGCGTCTCCTACGAGCAGTACTTC	CASSPLGVSYEQYF
TRBV27	few	NA	TRBJ2-2	TGTGCCAGCAGTTCGGCCGGGACGAACACCGGGGAGCTGTTTTTT	CASSSAGTNTGELFF
TRBV10-3	few	NA	TRBJ2-7	TGTGCCATGTCAATCAGGGGGGACGAGCAGTACTTC	CAMSIRGDEQYF
TRBV4-1	NA	NA	TRBJ2-4	TGCGCCAGCAGCCAAGACGGGGGAACTGAAAACATTCAGTACTTC	CASSQDGGTENIQYF
TRBV29-1	few	TRBD1	TRBJ1-1	TGCAGCGTTGATAGACAGGGTGACACTGAAGCTTTCTTT	CSVDRQGDTEAFF
TRBV27	NA	TRBD1	TRBJ2-7	TGTGCCAGCAGTTTACGGTCCCCCGCCGGGACAGGGCTTTCCTACGAGCAGTACTTC	CASSLRSPAGTGLSYEQYF
TRBV28	few	TRBD1	TRBJ2-7	TGTGCCAGCAACCCTGGGACAGGGTACGTCCACGAGCAGTACTTC	CASNPGTGYVHEQYF